The 5 T cell receptor beta chains in this list originate from one sample, sequenced in a study of persistence of HIV-infected CD4 T cells. The libraries were made with immunoSEQ version 4 in survey mode. Libraries were prepared by immunoSEQ multiplex PCR; TCRdb keeps only in-frame clonotypes and omits some of them. The profile shows around 35,000 clones, 65% to 85% of them singletons. Their recognized antigens are unknown. The stimulus was lysate of CMV-infected fibroblasts, around 10 ug/mL. CD40L-negative CD69-negative CD45RO-high memory CD4+ T cells were sorted as populations depleted of antigen-responding cells. The sequencing used CD4+ T cells sorted from PBMCs after roughly 18-hour stimulation, collected from a patient who received antiretroviral therapy. The receptors were sampled from an adult man with HIV who was CMV-seropositive.

The chain couples TRBV2 to TRBJ2-7; 9 bases line up with TRBD1. After removal of 7 bases from V and 4 bases from J, the junction contained 11 bases not matched to a gene. The CDR3 is 15 residues long. Germline V CDR1 and CDR2: SNHLY, FYNNEI. The CDR3 coding sequence is TGTGCCAGCACAAGGACAGGGGTAATCATGTACGAGCAGTACTTC. Its translation is CASTRTGVIMYEQYF.

The chain uses TRBV9 and TRBJ2-7; 7 bases match TRBD2. The germline CDR1 and CDR2 sequences are SGDLS and YYNGEE. This CDR3 is built from 16 residues. V gave up 0 bases and J gave up 2 bases; unmatched junction bases: 8. CDR3 coding DNA: TGTGCCAGCAGCGTAGGAGGAACGGGGGGACCCTACGAGCAGTACTTC. Protein: CASSVGGTGGPYEQYF.

The CDR3: CASSLPDLPLYGYTF. As DNA, the CDR3 is TGTGCCAGCAGTTTACCGGATCTTCCGCTCTATGGCTACACCTTC. The chain links TRBV28 to TRBJ1-2, with D uncertain. CDR1 and CDR2 (germline): MDHEN, SYDVKM. The V and J ends lost 2 bases and 4 bases respectively, with 14 bases between them. The CDR3 has 15 amino acids.

The CDR3 coding sequence is TGCGCCAGCAGTGACAGGGGTGGCTACAATGAGCAGTTCTTC. This codes for CASSDRGGYNEQFF. This rearrangement joins TRBV5-1 to TRBJ2-1, with 8 nucleotides matching TRBD1. Per the germline V gene, CDR1 is SGHRS and CDR2 is YFSETQ. V lost 5 bases and J lost 3; bases outside the gene matches: 4. The CDR3 has 14 residues.

This chain joins TRBV19 and TRBJ1-2; TRBD1 matches at 7 bases. Germline values: CDR1 LNHDA, CDR2 SQIVND (reference sequence). The CDR3 extends over 12 amino acids. V was clipped by 9 bases and J by 4 bases; unmatched bases: 5. The CDR3 reads CASKDRLYGYTF. The CDR3, as DNA: TGTGCCAGCAAGGACAGGCTCTATGGCTACACCTTC.